The source of this T cell receptor beta chain is a study of monozygotic twins with inflammatory bowel disease. The study's findings and limits: Inverse Simpson values showed less TCRbeta diversity in IBD patients than in their healthy co-twins.

TCRdb re-called the 5' RACE reads and catalogs CDR3 proteins one per entry, DNA excluded. This sample contains roughly 150,000 distinct CDR3 sequences. Remarks on this clonotype: The target antigen is unknown.

Germline V gene sequence: CDR1 SGHTA, CDR2 FQGNSA. This CDR3 contains 15 residues. Donors each contributed one blood sample measuring about 2.4 ml. Skipping T cell sorting, the study isolated total RNA directly from whole blood. Sequencing was carried out using blood. The genes are TRBV7-2 and TRBJ1-4; TCRdb's D call of TRBD1 is untestable without DNA. This TCR was sampled from a human donor with ulcerative colitis or Crohn's disease, or a healthy co-twin of an affected twin (not recorded which). CDR3 residues: CASSLSGGEYEKLFF.